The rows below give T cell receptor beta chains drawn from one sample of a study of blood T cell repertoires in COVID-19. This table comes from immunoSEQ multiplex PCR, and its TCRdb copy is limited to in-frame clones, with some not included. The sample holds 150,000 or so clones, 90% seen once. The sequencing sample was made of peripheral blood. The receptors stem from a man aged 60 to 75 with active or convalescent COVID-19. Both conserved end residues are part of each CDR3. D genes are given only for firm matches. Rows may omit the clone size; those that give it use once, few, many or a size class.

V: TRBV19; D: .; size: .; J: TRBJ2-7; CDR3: CASSIFLFYEQYF; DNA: TGTGCCAGTAGTATATTCCTTTTCTACGAGCAGTACTTC
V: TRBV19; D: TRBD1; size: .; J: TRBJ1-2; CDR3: CATRQGYGYTF; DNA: TGTGCAACTCGACAGGGCTATGGCTACACCTTC
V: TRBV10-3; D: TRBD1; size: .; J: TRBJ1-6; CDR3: CAIWGQGNSPLHF; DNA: TGTGCCATCTGGGGACAGGGGAATTCACCCCTCCACTTT
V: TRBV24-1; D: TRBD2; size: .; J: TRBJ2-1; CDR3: CATSDGGDMGRVYNEQFF; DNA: TGTGCCACCAGTGACGGGGGGGACATGGGGAGGGTCTACAATGAGCAGTTCTTC
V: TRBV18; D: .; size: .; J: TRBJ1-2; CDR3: CASSPPGLDYGYTF; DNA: TGTGCCAGCTCACCACCGGGGCTCGACTATGGCTACACCTTC
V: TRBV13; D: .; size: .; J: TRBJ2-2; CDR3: CASSLPIYAGVTGELFF; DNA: TGTGCCAGCAGCTTACCTATCTATGCAGGGGTCACCGGGGAGCTGTTTTTT
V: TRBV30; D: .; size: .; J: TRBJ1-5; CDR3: CAWRRGSNQPQHF; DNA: TGTGCCTGGAGGCGGGGTAGCAATCAGCCCCAGCATTTT
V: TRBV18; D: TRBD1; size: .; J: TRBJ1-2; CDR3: CATRPQVGPGQTYGYTF; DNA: TGTGCCACGCGCCCGCAGGTTGGTCCGGGACAGACTTATGGCTACACCTTC
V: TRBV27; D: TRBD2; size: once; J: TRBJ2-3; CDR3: CASSLIRGGWATDTQYF; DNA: TGTGCCAGCAGTTTGATCCGGGGGGGTTGGGCCACAGATACGCAGTATTTT
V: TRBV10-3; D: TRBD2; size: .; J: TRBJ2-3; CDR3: CAISGGASDTQYF; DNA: TGTGCCATCAGCGGGGGGGCCTCAGATACGCAGTATTTT
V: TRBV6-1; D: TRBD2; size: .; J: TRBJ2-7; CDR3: CASSGPGTSGSHEQYF; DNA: TGTGCCAGCAGTGGACCCGGGACTAGCGGGAGTCACGAGCAGTACTTC
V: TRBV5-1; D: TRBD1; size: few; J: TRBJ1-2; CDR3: CASSLAPTGSDGYTF; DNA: TGCGCCAGCAGCTTGGCCCCGACAGGGAGCGATGGCTACACCTTC
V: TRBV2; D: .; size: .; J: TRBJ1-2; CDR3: CASSVRGTEYGYTF; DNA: TGTGCCAGCAGTGTGCGGGGCACGGAGTATGGCTACACCTTC
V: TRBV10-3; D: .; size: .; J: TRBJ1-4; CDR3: CAISRSGLVATNEKLFF; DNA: TGTGCCATCAGTCGATCCGGACTTGTAGCAACTAATGAAAAACTGTTTTTT
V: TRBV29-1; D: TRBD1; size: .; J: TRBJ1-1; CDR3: CSVQGQANEAFF; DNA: TGCAGCGTCCAAGGACAGGCGAATGAAGCTTTCTTT
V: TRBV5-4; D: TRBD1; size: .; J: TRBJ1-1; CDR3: CASSSTARDRGLRNTEAFF; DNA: TGTGCCAGCAGCTCAACTGCCCGGGACAGGGGGCTTAGAAACACTGAAGCTTTCTTT
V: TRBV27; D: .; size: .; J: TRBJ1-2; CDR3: CASMSRASSYTF; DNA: TGTGCCAGCATGTCGAGGGCTAGTAGCTACACCTTC
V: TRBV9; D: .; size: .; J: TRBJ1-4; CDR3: CASSSSGGIGEKLFF; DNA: TGTGCCAGCAGCTCAAGCGGGGGTATCGGTGAAAAACTGTTTTTT
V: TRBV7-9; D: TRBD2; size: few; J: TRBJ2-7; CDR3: CASSSQAGLAHYEQYF; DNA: TGTGCCAGCAGCTCCCAAGCGGGACTAGCCCACTACGAGCAGTACTTC
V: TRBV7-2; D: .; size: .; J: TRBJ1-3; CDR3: CASSPFQGYGNTIYF; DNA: TGTGCCAGCAGCCCATTCCAGGGATATGGAAACACCATATATTTT
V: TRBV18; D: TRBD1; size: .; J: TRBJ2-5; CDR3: CASSPGQGVETQYF; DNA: TGTGCCAGCTCACCTGGACAGGGGGTAGAGACCCAGTACTTC
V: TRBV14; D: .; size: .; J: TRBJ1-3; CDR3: CASSPTAWSGNTIYF; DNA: TGTGCCAGCAGCCCGACAGCGTGGTCTGGAAACACCATATATTTT
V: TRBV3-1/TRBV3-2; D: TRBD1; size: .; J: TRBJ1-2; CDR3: CASSQDWDRVGYTF; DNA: TGTGCCAGCAGCCAAGATTGGGACAGGGTTGGCTACACCTTC
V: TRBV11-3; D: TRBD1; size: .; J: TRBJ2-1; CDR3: CASSLVGTGDNEQFF; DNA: TGTGCCAGCAGCTTAGTCGGGACAGGGGACAATGAGCAGTTCTTC
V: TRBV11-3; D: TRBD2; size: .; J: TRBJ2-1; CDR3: CASSSSGGTKFF; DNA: TGTGCCAGCAGCTCAAGCGGGGGAACCAAGTTCTTC
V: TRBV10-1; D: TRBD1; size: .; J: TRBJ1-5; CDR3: CASLVDRDAQPQHF; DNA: TGCGCCAGCCTTGTAGACAGGGACGCTCAGCCCCAGCATTTT
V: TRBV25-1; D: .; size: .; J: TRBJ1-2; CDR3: CASSESVRGYTF; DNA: TGTGCCAGCAGTGAATCGGTTCGCGGCTACACCTTC
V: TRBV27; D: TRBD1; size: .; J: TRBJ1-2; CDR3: CASSRGTGAMDYGYTF; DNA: TGTGCCAGCAGTCGCGGGACAGGGGCCATGGACTATGGCTACACCTTC
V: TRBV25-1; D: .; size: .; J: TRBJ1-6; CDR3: CASSAYRDNSPLHF; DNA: TGTGCCAGCAGTGCGTACAGAGATAATTCACCCCTCCACTTT
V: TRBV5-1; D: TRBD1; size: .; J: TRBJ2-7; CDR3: CASSLEGQGVGAYEQYF; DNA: TGCGCCAGCAGCTTGGAAGGACAGGGCGTTGGAGCCTACGAGCAGTACTTC
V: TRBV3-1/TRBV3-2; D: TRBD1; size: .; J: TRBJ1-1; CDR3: CASSLTLGTGLNTEAFF; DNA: TGTGCCAGCAGCTTGACCTTAGGGACAGGGCTGAACACTGAAGCTTTCTTT